This TCR beta chain was profiled in a study of OX40 agonist ivuxolimab in advanced cancers. Notes on the study in general: Partly responding patients at 0.1-3.0 mg/kg showed some of the smallest clonal expansion.

Sequencing was performed with immunoSEQ multiplex PCR; in TCRdb, only in-frame clones are kept and a portion is missing. Counted here are roughly 65,000 clones, around 89% occurring once; the ten biggest clones make up roughly a tenth. V lost 9 bases to trimming and J lost 6 bases, with 15 bases between them. The CDR3 consists of 13 residues. From germline, CDR1 is MNHEY and CDR2 SVGAGI. For this clone: Its antigen is not known.

The source of this sequence is an adult with an advanced solid tumor such as melanoma, head and neck, liver or kidney cancer. The source material was CD4+ or CD8+ T cells sorted from blood, sampled in a trial of the OX40 agonist ivuxolimab. This rearrangement joins TRBV6-5 to TRBJ1-5; D unclear. CDR3 DNA: TGTGCCAGTACTTATCAGGAGGGTCAGCCCCAGCATTTT. Translated: CASTYQEGQPQHF.